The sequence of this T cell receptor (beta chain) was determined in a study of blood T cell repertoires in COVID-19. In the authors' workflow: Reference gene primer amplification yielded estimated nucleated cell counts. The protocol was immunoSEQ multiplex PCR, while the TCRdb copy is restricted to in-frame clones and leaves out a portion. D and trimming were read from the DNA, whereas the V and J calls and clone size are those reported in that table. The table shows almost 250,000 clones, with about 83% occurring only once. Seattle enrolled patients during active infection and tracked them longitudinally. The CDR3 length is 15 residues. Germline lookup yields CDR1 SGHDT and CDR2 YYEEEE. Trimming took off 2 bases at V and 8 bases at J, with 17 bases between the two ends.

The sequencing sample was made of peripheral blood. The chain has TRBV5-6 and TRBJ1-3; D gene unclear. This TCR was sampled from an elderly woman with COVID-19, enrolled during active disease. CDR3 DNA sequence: TGTGCCAGCAGCTTTCGCCCCCCAGGCGGGGACACCATATATTTT. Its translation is CASSFRPPGGDTIYF.